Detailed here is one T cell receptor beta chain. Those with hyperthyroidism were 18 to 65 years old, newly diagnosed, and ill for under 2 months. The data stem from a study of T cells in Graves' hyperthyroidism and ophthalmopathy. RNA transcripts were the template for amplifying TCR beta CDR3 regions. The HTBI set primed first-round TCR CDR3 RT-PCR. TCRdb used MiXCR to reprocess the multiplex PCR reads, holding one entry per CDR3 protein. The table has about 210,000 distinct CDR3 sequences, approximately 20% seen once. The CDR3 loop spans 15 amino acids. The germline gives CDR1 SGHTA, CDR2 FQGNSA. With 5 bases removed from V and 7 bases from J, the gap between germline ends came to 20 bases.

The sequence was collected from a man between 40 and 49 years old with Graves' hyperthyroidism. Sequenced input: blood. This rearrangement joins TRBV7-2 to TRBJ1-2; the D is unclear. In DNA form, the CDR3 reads TGTGCCAGCAGCCTCTACACCAACCCATCGAGTGGCTACACCTTC. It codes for CASSLYTNPSSGYTF.